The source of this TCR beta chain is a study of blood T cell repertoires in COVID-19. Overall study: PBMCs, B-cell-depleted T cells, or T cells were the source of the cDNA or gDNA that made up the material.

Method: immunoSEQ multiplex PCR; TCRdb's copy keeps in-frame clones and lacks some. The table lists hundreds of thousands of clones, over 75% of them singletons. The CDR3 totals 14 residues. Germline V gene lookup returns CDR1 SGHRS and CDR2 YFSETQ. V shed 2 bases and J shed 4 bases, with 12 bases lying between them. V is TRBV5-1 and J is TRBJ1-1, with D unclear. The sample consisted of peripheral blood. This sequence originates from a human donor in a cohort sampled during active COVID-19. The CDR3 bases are TGCGCCAGCAGCTTCACCCTTATGGCCACTGAAGCTTTCTTT. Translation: CASSFTLMATEAFF.